The rows below give T cell receptor beta chains drawn from one sample of a study of radiation and T cells in renal cell carcinoma. The method was immunoSEQ multiplex PCR; TCRdb's version includes in-frame clones alone and lacks a portion of them. The sample shows 70,000 to 95,000 clones, 82% of them seen only once. Sequences were derived from blood, sampled from a patient whose treatment included radiotherapy and nephrectomy. These receptors were collected from a man in his fifties or sixties with renal cell carcinoma. Each CDR3 is given with its conserved first and last residue. The D gene is left open where the match is weak. Only part of the rows carry a size: once, few, many, or a class if the clone is expanded.

>.|TRBV27|.|TRBJ1-3
TGTGCCAGCAGTCCGCAGGTCCACTCTGGAAACACCATATATTTT
CASSPQVHSGNTIYF
>.|TRBV4-3|.|TRBJ1-2
TGCGCCAGCAGCCAAGTTCCAGGGCAGGTGAACTATGGCTACACCTTC
CASSQVPGQVNYGYTF
>.|TRBV6-5|once|TRBJ2-6
TGTGCCAGCAGTTACCTGGGTCCTGGGGCCAACGTCCTGACTTTC
CASSYLGPGANVLTF
>TRBD2|TRBV5-1|.|TRBJ2-3
TGCGCCAGCAGCCGAGAAGGGCCCTCTAGCGGGAGGGCAACAGATACGCAGTATTTT
CASSREGPSSGRATDTQYF
>.|TRBV18|.|TRBJ1-2
TGTGCCAGCTCACCTGCCCCACGGGCCTCGGGGGACTATGGCTACACCTTC
CASSPAPRASGDYGYTF
>.|TRBV6-6|.|TRBJ2-7
TGTGCCAGCAGTTACATTGGGGCCGCGCAGTACTTC
CASSYIGAAQYF
>TRBD2|TRBV18|.|TRBJ2-4
TGTGCCAGCTCACCTCGGCGGGGGGAGACGGCGGACATTCAGTACTTC
CASSPRRGETADIQYF
>.|TRBV6-5|.|TRBJ2-7
TGTGCCAGCAGCCCGCCCCCCTACGAGCAGTACTTC
CASSPPPYEQYF
>.|TRBV27|.|TRBJ2-7
TGTGCCAGCAGTCCCCGACAGTTATCCTACGAGCAGTACTTC
CASSPRQLSYEQYF
>.|TRBV9|.|TRBJ1-2
TGTGCCAGCAGCGTAGGTCAGGGTACGGGCTACACCTTC
CASSVGQGTGYTF
>.|TRBV7-9|.|TRBJ1-4
TGTGCCAGCAGTGGTTTTGGTAGGAGGGGTGAAAAACTGTTTTTT
CASSGFGRRGEKLFF
>.|TRBV29-1|.|TRBJ1-2
TGCAGCGTTGAAAAGACCCCCGGCGTAGGAATAGATGCGGGCTACACCTTC
CSVEKTPGVGIDAGYTF
>.|TRBV19|many|TRBJ1-2
TGTGCCAGTAGTATACAGGGGTTGTATGGCTACACCTTC
CASSIQGLYGYTF
>.|TRBV21-1|.|TRBJ2-7
TGTGCCAGCAGCAAACAGGAGACAGGTCCCTACGAGCAGTACTTC
CASSKQETGPYEQYF
>.|TRBV5-1|.|TRBJ2-5
TGCGCCAGCAGCCCCGACGGGAACCAAGAGACCCAGTACTTC
CASSPDGNQETQYF
>.|TRBV9|few|TRBJ1-1
TGTGCCAGCAGCGTAGTGAGAGGGGGGGCTGAAGCTTTCTTT
CASSVVRGGAEAFF
>.|TRBV4-3|.|TRBJ1-3
TGCGCCAGCAGCCAAGTCAGGGGAAACACCATATATTTT
CASSQVRGNTIYF
>.|TRBV23-1|once|TRBJ1-5
TGCGCCAGCAGTCAATCCCCCGGGGTGAACTGCAATCAGCCCCAGCATTTT
CASSQSPGVNCNQPQHF
>TRBD1|TRBV9|few|TRBJ1-1
TGTGCCAGCAGCGCCGCATACTCGGGACAGGGTTTAGTTGATGCTTTCTTT
CASSAAYSGQGLVDAFF
>.|TRBV28|.|TRBJ2-7
TGTGCCAGCAGACGCGGACGGTACTCCTACGAGCAGTACTTC
CASRRGRYSYEQYF
>.|TRBV7-9|.|TRBJ2-2
TGTGCCAGCAGCTTCTCCTCTCGACTTAGCGCCGGGGAGCTGTTTTTT
CASSFSSRLSAGELFF
>.|TRBV6-1|.|TRBJ2-2
TGTGCCAGCACCAACATAAGGGGTCCCGGGGAGCTGTTTTTT
CASTNIRGPGELFF
>.|TRBV19|.|TRBJ2-7
TGTGCCAGTAGTATAGCCTCCCAGGGACTTTCCTACGAGCAGTACTTC
CASSIASQGLSYEQYF
>.|TRBV4-1|.|TRBJ2-7
TGCGCCAGCACCTTCTCACCGGGGGGCGTGTACGAGCAGTACTTC
CASTFSPGGVYEQYF
>.|TRBV7-2|few|TRBJ2-7
TGTGCCAGCAGCCAAGTGTCCGACGCCACCTACGAGCAGTACTTC
CASSQVSDATYEQYF
>TRBD2|TRBV7-9|.|TRBJ2-7
TGTGCCAGCAGTTCGGCCGAGACTAGCGGTTACGAGCAGTACTTC
CASSSAETSGYEQYF
>TRBD1|TRBV4-1|.|TRBJ1-1
TGCGCCAGCAGCCAACAGCAGGGGGGTTTGAACACTGAAGCTTTCTTT
CASSQQQGGLNTEAFF
>.|TRBV6-1|.|TRBJ1-4
TGTGCCAGCAGCTACACGGGGGGCCTCGGTGAAAAACTGTTTTTT
CASSYTGGLGEKLFF
>.|TRBV6-1|.|TRBJ2-3
TGTGCCAGCAGTGAAGGCTTTTCTAGCACAGATACGCAGTATTTT
CASSEGFSSTDTQYF
>.|TRBV27|.|TRBJ1-2
TGTGCCAGCAGACTTCCCGGGGGCGGCTACACCTTC
CASRLPGGGYTF
>TRBD1|TRBV7-6|.|TRBJ2-7
TGTGCCAGCAGCTTACTAGACAGGGATCCCCACTTC
CASSLLDRDPHF